The clone carrying this TCR beta chain appeared a few times. Its antigen is not known. This CDR3 region has 11 residues. Per the germline V gene, CDR1 is SGHNT and CDR2 is YENEEA. V lost 1 base to trimming and J lost 6 bases, with 4 bases between them. The table came from immunoSEQ multiplex PCR; TCRdb's copy has only in-frame clones and leaves some out. The table shows more than 50,000 clones, with around 85% occurring only once. This record belongs to a study of OX40 agonist ivuxolimab in advanced cancers. Findings and caveats of the study: Clonal expansion from baseline to week 6 occurred in both CD4+ and CD8+ T cells.

The clonotype was recovered from an adult with an advanced solid tumor such as melanoma, head and neck, liver or kidney cancer. The gene calls are TRBV11-3 and TRBJ2-7; D call uncertain. Source: CD4+ or CD8+ T cells sorted from blood, taken in a trial of the OX40 agonist ivuxolimab. This CDR3 reads CASSLVSEQYF. Here the CDR3 DNA reads TGTGCCAGCAGCTTAGTGTCCGAGCAGTACTTC.